This is a list of T cell receptor beta chains from one sample in a study of blood T cell repertoires in COVID-19. Here immunoSEQ multiplex PCR was the method, and the copy in TCRdb shows in-frame clones only, minus some. The sample lists under 200,000 clones, 87% occurring once. Sequencing was performed on peripheral blood. The receptors come from a man between 60 and 75 years old with active or convalescent COVID-19. The CDR3 runs from the conserved cysteine through the conserved F or W.

>TRBV24-1
CATGRLADSYEQYF
>TRBV5-1
CASSLDIVRETQYF
>TRBV3-1/TRBV3-2
CASSPQPTGANEKLFF
>TRBV12-5
CASGWDRDQPQHF
>TRBV5-5
CASSSARGDTQYF
>TRBV5-1
CASSLPRGRNEQFF
>TRBV7-9
CASAPGGGTWDQPQHF
>TRBV5-1
CASIPDSQVCQPQHF
>TRBV29-1
CSVARDTYNEQFF
>TRBV5-1
CASSLDRVTDTQYF
>TRBV27
CASSPRPKSSSYNEQFF
>TRBV3-1/TRBV3-2
CASSQESGGIYGYTF
>TRBV19
CASSTAVGRNYGYTF
>TRBV29-1
CSVQTGTNYGYTF
>TRBV18
CASRQGLQETQYF
>TRBV24-1
CAGEQGGEKLFF
>TRBV3-1/TRBV3-2
CASSQMAGGTYEQYF
>TRBV6-5
CASTPTGSNSPLHF
>TRBV11-3
CASSSTGTGNTIYF
>TRBV5-6
CASSLAGQRGNTEAFF
>TRBV7-3
CASSPRGGSQMNTEAFF
>TRBV19
CASSWDRGEAFF
>TRBV24-1
CATSGRLSTDTQYF
>TRBV11-2
CASSFLTVNTEAFF
>TRBV7-2
CASSLAASRGLFF
>TRBV2
CASSVDRGRGSPLHF
>TRBV3-1/TRBV3-2
CASSQDLGAGGALF
>TRBV2
CASSDRANEQFF
>TRBV5-5
CASSLGQGSNYGYTF
>TRBV28
CASSLGQGPNEKLFF
>TRBV5-1
CASSLGAQETQYF
>TRBV15
CATSRVIGQGVSQPQHF
>TRBV5-6
CASSLTVRWETQYF